The sequence of this TCR beta chain was determined in a study of T cell responses to AZD1222 COVID-19 vaccine. Study observations and caveats: Females outnumbered males among donors, who were mostly white British; clonal diversity was possibly underestimated. The CD4 TCRs associated with vaccination extended across spike and predominated at 160-218 and 743-854.

Method: immunoSEQ multiplex PCR; TCRdb's copy keeps in-frame clones and lacks some. The table shows 75,000 to 85,000 clones, with 90% occurring only once. Details on this clone: Antigen specificity is unknown.

Combined were second doses at about 4 or about 12 weeks. Germline values: CDR1 MGHRA, CDR2 YSYEKL. The length of the CDR3 is 14 residues. Trimming shortened V by 0 bases and J by 0 bases, and 6 bases separated the two germline ends. The material was peripheral blood, obtained 28 days after the second AZD1222 dose. The J gene is TRBJ2-7, the V gene TRBV4-1; D ambiguous. The TCR sequence derives from an adult who received the AZD1222 COVID-19 vaccine. The chain's CDR3 is CASSQEHRSYEQYF. CDR3 bases: TGCGCCAGCAGCCAAGAGCACCGCTCCTACGAGCAGTACTTC.